The 21 T cell receptor beta chains below were found in one sample sequenced in a study of blood T cell repertoires in COVID-19. TCRdb's table, derived via immunoSEQ multiplex PCR, lists solely in-frame clones and lacks some. This table has roughly 200,000 clones, 80% appearing once. Material: peripheral blood. The receptors were gathered from a man aged 55 to 70 with acute or convalescent COVID-19.

This chain links TRBV6-5 with TRBJ1-5, with 7 bases fitting TRBD1. The CDR3 spans 15 residues. CDR1 and CDR2 from the germline V gene are MNHEY and SVGAGI. The V and J ends lost 7 bases and 6 bases, in that order; junction bases with no gene match: 12. This CDR3 reads CASKPRQGWRQPQHF. The CDR3 DNA is TGTGCCAGCAAGCCTAGACAGGGTTGGCGTCAGCCCCAGCATTTT.

This sequence joins TRBV29-1 and TRBJ1-4, with D uncertain. The CDR3 is made up of 13 amino acids. Germline CDR1 is SQVTM and CDR2 is ANQGSEA. Trimming took off 3 bases at V and 6 bases at J, with 11 bases between the two ends. The CDR3 DNA is TGCAGCGTTGATGGAGGAGGAGATGAAAAACTGTTTTTT. As protein: CSVDGGGDEKLFF.

The chain uses TRBV4-2 and TRBJ2-2, with 7 positions matching TRBD1. Trimming took 2 bases from V and 5 from J; bases not matched to a gene: 11. The germline gives CDR1 LGHNA, CDR2 YNFKEQ. This CDR3 has 17 amino acids. As DNA, the CDR3 is TGTGCCAGCAGCCAATCCCCCCAGGGGGTGGAAACCGGGGAGCTGTTTTTT. Translating it yields CASSQSPQGVETGELFF.

The genes are TRBV28 and TRBJ2-3, with D unresolved. The germline V gene encodes CDR1 MDHEN and CDR2 SYDVKM. The V gene lost 6 bases and the J gene lost 3 bases, with 7 bases spanning the gap. This CDR3 is 12 amino acids long. The CDR3 DNA reads TGTGCCAGCAGCGTGCAGACAGATACGCAGTATTTT. This codes for CASSVQTDTQYF. Supplemented by reference TRBV28 and TRBJ2-3, the full variable domain reads DVKVTQSSRYLVKRTGEKVFLECVQDMDHENMFWYRQDPGLGLRLIYFSYDVKMKEKGDIPEGYSVSREKKERFSLILESASTNQTSMYLCASSVQTDTQYFGPGTRLTVL.

The chain joins TRBV10-3 to TRBJ1-3, with D uncertain. The V and J ends lost 9 bases and 0 bases respectively, with 15 bases between them. This CDR3 is 15 amino acids long. Looked up from germline, CDR1 is ENHRY and CDR2 is SYGVKD. CDR3 coding DNA: TGTGCCATAACCGAAAGAGAGATCTCTGGAAACACCATATATTTT. Amino acids: CAITEREISGNTIYF.

At least ten counts were recorded for this clone. The V and J genes are TRBV18 and TRBJ2-7; 7 nucleotides match TRBD1. The CDR3 has 15 residues. Germline V gene data show CDR1 as KGHSH and CDR2 as LQKENI. V shed 3 bases, J shed 0 bases, and the junction held 5 bases outside the gene matches. The CDR3 DNA sequence: TGTGCCAGCTCACCCATGAGGGACAGCTCCTACGAGCAGTACTTC. Translating gives CASSPMRDSSYEQYF.

The chain recombines TRBV9 with TRBJ2-7; 15 bases fit TRBD2. Germline values: CDR1 SGDLS, CDR2 YYNGEE. There are 15 residues in the CDR3. Trimming took 4 bases from V and 7 from J; bases not matched to a gene: 6. CDR3 residues: CASSPGLAGGREQYF. DNA for the CDR3: TGTGCCAGCAGCCCGGGACTAGCGGGGGGTAGGGAGCAGTACTTC.

V and J are TRBV29-1 and TRBJ1-2; the D gene is possibly TRBD1 (6 bases). The CDR3 is 12 residues long. The V end lost 8 bases, the J end lost 3 bases, and 13 bases lay between the germline ends. Germline values: CDR1 SQVTM, CDR2 ANQGSEA. The CDR3 here is CSFTTGHYGYTF. CDR3 nucleotide sequence: TGCAGCTTCACTACAGGGCACTATGGCTACACCTTC.

The chain combines TRBV10-3 with TRBJ2-1; TRBD1 matches 8 bases. With 4 bases clipped from V and 9 bases from J, the junction kept 2 bases outside the gene matches. CDR3 length: 12 amino acids. The germline V gene has CDR1 ENHRY and CDR2 SYGVKD. The CDR3 nucleotides read TGTGCCATCAGTGGGACAGGGCGTGAGCAGTTCTTC. It encodes CAISGTGREQFF.

The gene calls are TRBV6-5 and TRBJ1-5, with 10 bases that match TRBD1. The CDR3 has 14 residues. Germline V gives CDR1 MNHEY, CDR2 SVGAGI. J lost 8 bases, V lost 6 bases, and 7 bases had no gene match. In nucleotides, the CDR3 is TGTGCCAGCAGCTCCGGGACAGGGGATAAGCCCCAGCATTTT. This sequence encodes CASSSGTGDKPQHF.

The V gene is TRBV3-1 (or the pseudogene TRBV3-2), the J gene TRBJ1-2, with D uncertain. The CDR3 has 13 residues. V dropped 1 base and J dropped 7 bases, with 10 bases sitting between them. Germline values: CDR1 LGHDT, CDR2 YNNKEL (reference sequence). CDR3: CASSQVGTSGYTF. The CDR3 DNA is TGTGCCAGCAGCCAAGTCGGAACTAGTGGCTACACCTTC.

This clone was detected only a few times. The J gene is TRBJ1-1, the V gene TRBV2; a possible D gene is TRBD1 (6 bases). CDR1 is SNHLY, CDR2 FYNNEI, per germline. The V gene lost 10 bases and the J gene lost 1 base, with 13 bases spanning the gap. CDR3 length: 13 residues. CDR3 sequence reads: CANKQGPNTEAFF. For the CDR3, the DNA is TGTGCCAACAAACAGGGCCCGAACACTGAAGCTTTCTTT.

This chain links TRBV6-4 with TRBJ1-2; D might be TRBD1 (5 bases). This CDR3 is 13 amino acids long. Trimming stripped 5 bases from V and 5 bases from J, with 12 bases between. Germline V gives CDR1 MRHNA, CDR2 SNTAGT. The CDR3 DNA reads as TGTGCCAGCAGTTATCGCGCAGGGTATGGCTACACCTTC. As protein: CASSYRAGYGYTF.

A few counts support this clone. Other DNA sequences from this sample encode an identical CDR3 as well. This chain links TRBV19 with TRBJ1-1, with TRBD1 matching over 8 bases. Germline V gives CDR1 LNHDA, CDR2 SQIVND (reference sequence). The CDR3 is 13 residues long. Trimming cost V 7 bases and J 5 bases; bases outside gene matches: 6. CDR3 sequence (DNA): TGTGCCAGTACGCGGAGACAGGGGACTGAAGCTTTCTTT. This gives the protein CASTRRQGTEAFF.

This chain links TRBV15 with TRBJ2-2; 8 nucleotides line up with TRBD2. Germline loops: CDR1 LNHNV, CDR2 YYDKDF (reference sequence). This CDR3 is built from 17 residues. Losses at the gene ends were 5 bases for V and 8 bases for J; bases not matched to a gene: 16. The CDR3 sequence is CATSRTGTRLIEGELFF. The CDR3 DNA is TGTGCCACCAGCCGAACCGGGACTAGGCTTATTGAGGGGGAGCTGTTTTTT. Using reference TRBV15 and TRBJ2-2 for the parts outside the CDR3, the full variable domain is DAMVIQNPRYQVTQFGKPVTLSCSQTLNHNVMYWYQQKSSQAPKLLFHYYDKDFNNEADTPDNFQSRRPNTSFCFLDIRSPGLGDTAMYLCATSRTGTRLIEGELFFGEGSRLTVL.

A few counts support this clone. This chain links TRBV7-3 with TRBJ2-3, with TRBD2 matching 8 bases. The CDR3 length is 16 residues. After removal of 2 bases from V and 5 bases from J, the junction contained 9 bases not matched to a gene. Germline CDR1 and CDR2: SGHTA and FQGTGA. The CDR3 DNA sequence: TGTGCCAGCAGCTTAGCCAGCACTAGCGGACAAGATACGCAGTATTTT. This sequence encodes CASSLASTSGQDTQYF.

As concerns this clone: The DNA is omitted, as the CDR3 cannot be located on it reliably, and the CDR3 follows TCRdb's listing. This chain links TRBV4-1 with TRBJ1-2. The CDR3 has 14 amino acids, counting both end residues. Germline CDR1 is MGHRA and CDR2 is YSYEKL. Here the CDR3 reads CASSQDGSVAGGTF.

V usage is TRBV11-3 and J usage is TRBJ2-7, with D possibly being TRBD1 (5 bases). CDR1 and CDR2 from the germline V gene are SGHNT and YENEEA. This CDR3 comprises 14 residues. V was trimmed by 2 bases and J by 3 bases, leaving 11 bases between them. CDR3 in DNA: TGTGCCAGCAGCTTAACGGCAGGGAACTACGAGCAGTACTTC. This translates into CASSLTAGNYEQYF.

This chain joins TRBV7-2 and TRBJ2-1; 7 nucleotides match TRBD2. The V gene end was trimmed by 1 base and the J gene end by 10 bases; junction bases not matched to a gene: 4. The CDR3 is made up of 13 amino acids. The germline V gene has CDR1 SGHTA and CDR2 FQGNSA. As DNA, the CDR3 is TGTGCCAGCAGCTTAGGACTAGCCGGCGAGCAGTTCTTC. It is translated as CASSLGLAGEQFF.

This clone has just one count. The V gene is TRBV2, the J gene TRBJ1-1; 7 nucleotides align to TRBD1. V shed 6 bases, J shed 0 bases, and the junction held 10 bases outside the gene matches. Per the germline V gene, CDR1 is SNHLY and CDR2 is FYNNEI. The CDR3 totals 16 residues. The CDR3 region is CASSKKTGSMNTEAFF. CDR3 DNA: TGTGCCAGCAGCAAAAAGACAGGGAGCATGAACACTGAAGCTTTCTTT. The whole variable domain, filled in from reference TRBV2 and TRBJ1-1, reads EPEVTQTPSHQVTQMGQEVILRCVPISNHLYFYWYRQILGQKVEFLVSFYNNEISEKSEIFDDQFSVERPDGSNFTLKIRSTKLEDSAMYFCASSKKTGSMNTEAFFGQGTRLTVV.

The chain joins TRBV5-6 to TRBJ1-4, with no clear D. The germline gives CDR1 SGHDT, CDR2 YYEEEE. Trimming took 2 bases from V and 5 from J, leaving 10 bases between them. There are 14 residues in the CDR3. CDR3 loop: CASSFRRSNEKLFF. The CDR3 bases are TGTGCCAGCAGCTTTAGGAGGTCCAATGAAAAACTGTTTTTT.